A selection of T cell receptor beta chains follows, all from one sample in a study of blood T cell repertoires in COVID-19. Data came from immunoSEQ multiplex PCR; TCRdb stores just in-frame clones and leaves some out. The data show 150,000 to 200,000 clones, less than 85% seen once. The sample consisted of peripheral blood. The receptors here all came from a human donor with acute or convalescent COVID-19. The donor label of this sample is uncertain. Each CDR3 is given with its conserved first and last residue. Each record gives: D gene, clone size, J gene, V gene, CDR3 protein, CDR3 DNA. D genes are given only for firm matches. Part of the rows lack a size; the others show once, few, many or a class for expanded clones.

D gene: -; clone size: -; J gene: TRBJ1-1; V gene: TRBV19; CDR3 protein: CASSTPLTGNTEAFF; CDR3 DNA: TGTGCCAGTAGTACCCCCCTGACAGGGAACACTGAAGCTTTCTTT
D gene: -; clone size: -; J gene: TRBJ2-7; V gene: TRBV7-9; CDR3 protein: CASSPRVPSYEQYF; CDR3 DNA: TGTGCCAGCAGCCCTCGGGTGCCCTCCTACGAGCAGTACTTC
D gene: TRBD1; clone size: -; J gene: TRBJ1-1; V gene: TRBV24-1; CDR3 protein: CATRPGQGANAEAFF; CDR3 DNA: TGTGCCACCAGACCGGGACAGGGGGCTAACGCTGAAGCTTTCTTT
D gene: TRBD2; clone size: once; J gene: TRBJ2-1; V gene: TRBV6-2/TRBV6-3; CDR3 protein: CASSYGLADYNEQFF; CDR3 DNA: TGTGCCAGCAGTTACGGGCTAGCGGACTACAATGAGCAGTTCTTC
D gene: -; clone size: -; J gene: TRBJ2-1; V gene: TRBV3-1/TRBV3-2; CDR3 protein: CASSPLVSNEQFF; CDR3 DNA: TGTGCCAGCTCGCCACTAGTCTCGAATGAGCAGTTCTTC
D gene: -; clone size: -; J gene: TRBJ1-1; V gene: TRBV3-1/TRBV3-2; CDR3 protein: CASSQEGRRLNTEAFF; CDR3 DNA: TGTGCCAGCAGCCAAGAGGGGAGGCGTTTGAACACTGAAGCTTTCTTT
D gene: TRBD2; clone size: -; J gene: TRBJ2-5; V gene: TRBV7-2; CDR3 protein: CASSTSGTSAAQYF; CDR3 DNA: TGTGCCAGCAGCACATCCGGGACTAGTGCGGCCCAGTACTTC
D gene: TRBD2; clone size: -; J gene: TRBJ2-7; V gene: TRBV5-1; CDR3 protein: CASSLTSGGYEQYF; CDR3 DNA: TGCGCCAGCAGCTTGACTAGCGGGGGATACGAGCAGTACTTC
D gene: -; clone size: -; J gene: TRBJ2-3; V gene: TRBV6-5; CDR3 protein: CASSYRDIAGDTQYF; CDR3 DNA: TGTGCCAGCAGTTATCGGGACATTGCTGGGGATACGCAGTATTTT
D gene: TRBD2; clone size: -; J gene: TRBJ2-3; V gene: TRBV24-1; CDR3 protein: CATRRGSGGRYTDTQYF; CDR3 DNA: TGTGCCACCCGTAGGGGTAGCGGGGGGCGATACACAGATACGCAGTATTTT
D gene: -; clone size: -; J gene: TRBJ2-7; V gene: TRBV7-3; CDR3 protein: CASSFRGAGLNEQYF; CDR3 DNA: TGTGCCAGCAGCTTTCGGGGGGCCGGGTTAAACGAGCAGTACTTC
D gene: -; clone size: -; J gene: TRBJ1-6; V gene: TRBV28; CDR3 protein: CASSPSAGSNSPLHF; CDR3 DNA: TGTGCCAGCAGCCCCTCCGCGGGGAGTAATTCACCCCTCCACTTT
D gene: TRBD1; clone size: -; J gene: TRBJ1-6; V gene: TRBV5-1; CDR3 protein: CASSLQGTDSPLHF; CDR3 DNA: TGCGCCAGCAGCTTACAGGGGACGGATTCACCCCTCCACTTT
D gene: TRBD2; clone size: once; J gene: TRBJ2-5; V gene: TRBV11-2; CDR3 protein: CASSLVSGGKGETQYF; CDR3 DNA: TGTGCCAGCAGCTTAGTTAGCGGGGGGAAGGGGGAGACCCAGTACTTC
D gene: -; clone size: few; J gene: TRBJ1-2; V gene: TRBV19; CDR3 protein: CASSIGTATNYGYTF; CDR3 DNA: TGTGCCAGTAGTATAGGGACAGCAACTAACTATGGCTACACCTTC
D gene: -; clone size: -; J gene: TRBJ1-6; V gene: TRBV6-5; CDR3 protein: CASSYSNQVNSPLHF; CDR3 DNA: TGTGCCAGCAGTTACTCAAACCAGGTTAATTCACCCCTCCACTTT
D gene: -; clone size: -; J gene: TRBJ2-1; V gene: TRBV7-3; CDR3 protein: CASRARGISYNEQFF; CDR3 DNA: TGTGCCAGCAGGGCCCGGGGTATCTCCTACAATGAGCAGTTCTTC
D gene: -; clone size: once; J gene: TRBJ2-7; V gene: TRBV7-7; CDR3 protein: CASSLRRAGSYEQYF; CDR3 DNA: TGTGCCAGCAGCTTAAGAAGGGCAGGGTCCTACGAGCAGTACTTC
D gene: TRBD1; clone size: -; J gene: TRBJ1-4; V gene: TRBV7-2; CDR3 protein: CASSLGDRAFNEKLFF; CDR3 DNA: TGTGCCAGCAGCTTAGGTGACAGGGCCTTTAATGAAAAACTGTTTTTT
D gene: -; clone size: -; J gene: TRBJ1-6; V gene: TRBV27; CDR3 protein: CASSSWTSRSPLHF; CDR3 DNA: TGTGCCAGCAGTTCCTGGACTAGTCGTTCACCCCTCCACTTT
D gene: -; clone size: few; J gene: TRBJ2-7; V gene: TRBV7-9; CDR3 protein: CASSSQGRSYEQYF; CDR3 DNA: TGTGCCAGCAGCTCTCAGGGTCGCTCCTACGAGCAGTACTTC
D gene: -; clone size: -; J gene: TRBJ1-2; V gene: TRBV5-1; CDR3 protein: CASSAQNYGYTF; CDR3 DNA: TGCGCCAGCAGTGCCCAGAACTATGGCTACACCTTC
D gene: -; clone size: -; J gene: TRBJ1-4; V gene: TRBV13; CDR3 protein: CASSFTGLLGNEKLFF; CDR3 DNA: TGTGCCAGCAGCTTCACAGGGTTGTTAGGTAATGAAAAACTGTTTTTT
D gene: TRBD2; clone size: -; J gene: TRBJ2-7; V gene: TRBV4-2; CDR3 protein: CASSQIKGGGAPEQYF; CDR3 DNA: TGTGCCAGCAGCCAGATTAAGGGCGGGGGGGCGCCCGAGCAGTACTTC
D gene: TRBD1; clone size: once; J gene: TRBJ2-4; V gene: TRBV7-8; CDR3 protein: CASSLEGQGAAKNIQYF; CDR3 DNA: TGTGCCAGCAGCTTAGAGGGACAGGGTGCGGCCAAAAACATTCAGTACTTC
D gene: -; clone size: -; J gene: TRBJ2-3; V gene: TRBV4-1; CDR3 protein: CASSQGQVQHTDTQYF; CDR3 DNA: TGCGCCAGCAGCCAAGGACAAGTCCAACACACAGATACGCAGTATTTT
D gene: TRBD1; clone size: once; J gene: TRBJ1-1; V gene: TRBV27; CDR3 protein: CASSFRQGEAFF; CDR3 DNA: TGTGCCAGCAGTTTTCGACAGGGGGAAGCTTTCTTT
D gene: -; clone size: -; J gene: TRBJ1-1; V gene: TRBV18; CDR3 protein: CASSRTLNTEAFF; CDR3 DNA: TGTGCCAGCTCACGAACTTTGAACACTGAAGCTTTCTTT
D gene: -; clone size: -; J gene: TRBJ1-1; V gene: TRBV5-5; CDR3 protein: CASSLGVSMNTEAFF; CDR3 DNA: TGTGCCAGCAGCTTGGGAGTCTCTATGAACACTGAAGCTTTCTTT
D gene: -; clone size: -; J gene: TRBJ2-5; V gene: TRBV5-4; CDR3 protein: CASSPRDFGETQYF; CDR3 DNA: TGTGCCAGCAGCCCCCGGGACTTCGGAGAGACCCAGTACTTC
D gene: TRBD1; clone size: -; J gene: TRBJ1-1; V gene: TRBV7-3; CDR3 protein: CASRGSGGEAFF; CDR3 DNA: TGTGCCAGCAGGGGGTCAGGGGGTGAAGCTTTCTTT